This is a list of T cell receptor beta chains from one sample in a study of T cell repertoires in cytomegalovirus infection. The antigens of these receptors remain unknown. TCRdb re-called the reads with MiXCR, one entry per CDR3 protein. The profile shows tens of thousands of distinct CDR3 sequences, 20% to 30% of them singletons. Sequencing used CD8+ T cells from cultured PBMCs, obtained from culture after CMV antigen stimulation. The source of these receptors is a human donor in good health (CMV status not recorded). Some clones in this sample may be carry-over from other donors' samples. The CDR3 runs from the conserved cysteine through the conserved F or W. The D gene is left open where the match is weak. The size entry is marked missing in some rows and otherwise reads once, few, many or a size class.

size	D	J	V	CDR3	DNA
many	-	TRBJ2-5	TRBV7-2	CASSLGGGFETQYF	TGTGCCAGCAGCTTAGGAGGGGGGTTTGAGACCCAGTACTTC
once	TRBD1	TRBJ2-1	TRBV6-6	CASSYEGQGADEQFF	TGTGCCAGCAGTTACGAGGGACAGGGTGCGGATGAGCAGTTCTTC
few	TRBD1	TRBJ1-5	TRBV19	CATATDRGLSNQPQHF	TGTGCCACCGCTACTGACAGGGGGCTAAGCAATCAGCCCCAGCATTTT
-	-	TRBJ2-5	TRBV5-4	CASSSGGARQETQYF	TGTGCCAGCAGCTCTGGCGGGGCGAGACAAGAGACCCAGTACTTC
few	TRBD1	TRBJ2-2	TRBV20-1	CSARGQGAPGELFF	TGCAGTGCTAGAGGACAGGGGGCTCCCGGGGAGCTGTTTTTT
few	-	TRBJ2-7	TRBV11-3	CASSRTGPEMPARYEQYF	TGTGCCAGCAGCCGAACCGGGCCAGAGATGCCGGCTAGATACGAGCAGTACTTC
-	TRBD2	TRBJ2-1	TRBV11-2	CASSSSGRIHEQFF	TGTGCCAGCAGCTCTAGCGGGAGGATTCATGAGCAGTTCTTC
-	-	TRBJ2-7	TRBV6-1	CASRGRELQYEQYF	TGTGCCAGCAGAGGTAGGGAACTGCAGTACGAGCAGTACTTC
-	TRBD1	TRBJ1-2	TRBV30	CAWRDRQGLRGGYTF	TGTGCCTGGAGGGACAGACAGGGGCTGCGTGGTGGCTACACCTTC
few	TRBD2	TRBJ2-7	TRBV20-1	CSARGDYLSYEQYF	TGCAGTGCTAGAGGGGACTACCTCTCCTACGAGCAGTACTTC
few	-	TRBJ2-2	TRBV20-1	CSAREQDTGELFF	TGCAGTGCTAGAGAACAGGACACCGGGGAGCTGTTTTTT
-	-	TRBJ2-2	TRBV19	CASSNSGNTGEPFF	TGTGCCAGTAGTAACTCAGGGAACACCGGGGAGCCGTTTTTT
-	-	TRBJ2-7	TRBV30	CACIRDSQYEQYF	TGTGCCTGTATCAGGGATTCACAGTACGAGCAGTACTTC
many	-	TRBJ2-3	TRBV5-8	CASSLYEGWDTQYF	TGTGCCAGCAGCTTGTATGAAGGGTGGGATACGCAGTATTTT
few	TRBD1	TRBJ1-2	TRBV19	CASGTGGLGYTF	TGTGCCAGTGGGACAGGGGGTCTTGGCTACACCTTC
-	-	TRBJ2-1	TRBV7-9	CASSPTGGIDEQFF	TGTGCCAGCAGCCCCACGGGTGGGATCGATGAGCAGTTCTTC
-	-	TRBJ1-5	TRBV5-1	CASSFGGQLDQPQHF	TGCGCCAGCAGCTTTGGAGGGCAGCTAGATCAGCCCCAGCATTTT
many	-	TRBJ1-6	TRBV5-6	CASSKDRGSYNSPLHF	TGTGCCAGCAGCAAGGACCGAGGCTCCTATAATTCACCCCTCCACTTT
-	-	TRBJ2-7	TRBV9	CASSPPGTFHEQYF	TGTGCCAGCAGCCCCCCCGGGACATTCCACGAGCAGTACTTC
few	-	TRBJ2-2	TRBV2	CASRQQGVGGELFF	TGTGCCAGCCGGCAACAGGGCGTTGGCGGGGAGCTGTTTTTT
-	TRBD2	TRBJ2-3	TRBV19	CASSLAERADTQYF	TGTGCCAGTAGTCTAGCGGAGCGGGCAGATACGCAGTATTTT
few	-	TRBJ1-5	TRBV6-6	CASSSQGSNQPQHF	TGTGCCAGCAGTTCTCAGGGTAGCAATCAGCCCCAGCATTTT
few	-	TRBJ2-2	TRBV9	CASSVRLSGELFF	TGTGCCAGCAGCGTAAGGCTCAGCGGGGAGCTGTTTTTT
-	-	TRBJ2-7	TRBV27	CASRSTLEAYEQYF	TGTGCCAGCCGTTCTACATTGGAGGCCTACGAGCAGTACTTC
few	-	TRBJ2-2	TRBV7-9	CASMVLTGELFF	TGTGCCAGCATGGTTTTAACCGGGGAGCTGTTTTTT
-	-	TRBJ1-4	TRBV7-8	CASSLFLEKLFF	TGTGCCAGCAGCTTATTCCTCGAAAAACTGTTTTTT
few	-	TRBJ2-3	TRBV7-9	CASSLGLSTPDTQYF	TGTGCCAGCAGCCTGGGACTGTCGACCCCAGATACGCAGTATTTT
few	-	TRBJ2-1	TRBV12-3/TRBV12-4	CASSLGVYNEQFF	TGTGCCAGCAGTTTAGGCGTATACAATGAGCAGTTCTTC
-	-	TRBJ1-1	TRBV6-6	CASSYSPQGEAFF	TGTGCCAGCAGTTACTCGCCCCAGGGTGAAGCTTTCTTT
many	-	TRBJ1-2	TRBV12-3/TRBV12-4	CASSEIGEGGYTF	TGTGCCAGCAGTGAGATAGGGGAGGGTGGCTACACCTTC
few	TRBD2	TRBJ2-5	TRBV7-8	CASSPGGGGETQYF	TGTGCCAGCAGCCCGGGGGGGGGCGGAGAGACCCAGTACTTC
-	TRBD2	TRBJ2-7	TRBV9	CASSEGSGTYEQYF	TGTGCCAGCAGCGAGGGTAGCGGGACTTACGAGCAGTACTTC
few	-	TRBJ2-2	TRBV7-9	CASSPKPGWSGELFF	TGTGCCAGCAGCCCAAAACCCGGTTGGAGCGGGGAGCTGTTTTTT
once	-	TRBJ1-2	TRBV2	CASGSGDITTGYYGYTF	TGTGCCAGCGGGTCCGGGGATATAACGACAGGATACTATGGCTACACCTTC
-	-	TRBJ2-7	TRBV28	CASSLSTTNEQYF	TGTGCCAGCAGTCTATCGACCACCAACGAGCAGTACTTC
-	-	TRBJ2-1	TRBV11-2	CASSLEGGPQFF	TGTGCCAGCAGCTTGGAGGGGGGGCCTCAGTTCTTC
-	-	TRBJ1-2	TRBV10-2	CASSELTRPANYGYTF	TGCGCCAGCAGTGAGCTAACCCGACCAGCTAACTATGGCTACACCTTC
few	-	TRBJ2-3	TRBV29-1	CSVEGTESTDTQYF	TGCAGCGTTGAAGGGACAGAGAGCACAGATACGCAGTATTTT
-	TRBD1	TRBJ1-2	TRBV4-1	CASSQPFGTGYGYTF	TGTGCCAGCAGCCAACCTTTCGGGACAGGTTATGGCTACACCTTC
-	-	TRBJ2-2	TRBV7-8	CASSLDRLGTGELFF	TGTGCCAGCAGCTTAGACAGGTTAGGCACCGGGGAGCTGTTTTTT
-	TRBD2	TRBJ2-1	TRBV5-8	CASSLGPTSGRTWEQFF	TGTGCCAGCAGCTTGGGACCGACTAGCGGGAGGACGTGGGAGCAGTTCTTC
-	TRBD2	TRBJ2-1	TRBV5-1	CASSLATSGIYNEQFF	TGCGCCAGCAGCTTGGCTACTAGCGGTATCTACAATGAGCAGTTCTTC
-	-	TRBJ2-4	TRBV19	CASSMGDGVGVNIQYF	TGTGCCAGTAGTATGGGAGACGGGGTAGGGGTAAACATTCAGTACTTC